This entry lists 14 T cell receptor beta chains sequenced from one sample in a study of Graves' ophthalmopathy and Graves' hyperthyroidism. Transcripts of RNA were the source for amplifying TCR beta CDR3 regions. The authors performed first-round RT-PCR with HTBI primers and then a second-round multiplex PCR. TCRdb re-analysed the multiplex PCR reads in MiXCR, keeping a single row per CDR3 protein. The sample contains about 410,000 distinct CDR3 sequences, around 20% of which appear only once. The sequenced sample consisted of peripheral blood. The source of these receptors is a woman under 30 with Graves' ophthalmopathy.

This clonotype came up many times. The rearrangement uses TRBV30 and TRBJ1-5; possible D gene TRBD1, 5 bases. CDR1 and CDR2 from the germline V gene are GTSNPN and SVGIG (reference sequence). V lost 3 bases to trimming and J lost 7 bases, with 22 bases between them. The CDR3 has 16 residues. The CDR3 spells CAWRGSGGLGRQPQHF. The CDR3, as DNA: TGTGCCTGGAGGGGGTCGGGGGGTCTTGGTAGGCAGCCCCAGCATTTT. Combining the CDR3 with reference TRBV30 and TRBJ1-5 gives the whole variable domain SQTIHQWPATLVQPVGSPLSLECTVEGTSNPNLYWYRQAAGRGLQLLFYSVGIGQISSEVPQNLSASRPQDRQFILSSKKLLLSDSGFYLCAWRGSGGLGRQPQHFGDGTRLSIL.

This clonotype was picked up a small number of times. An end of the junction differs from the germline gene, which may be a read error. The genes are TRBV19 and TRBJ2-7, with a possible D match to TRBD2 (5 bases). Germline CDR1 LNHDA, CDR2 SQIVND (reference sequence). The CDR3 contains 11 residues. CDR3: CASRFGNEQYF. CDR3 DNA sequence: TGTGCCAGTAGGTTCGGGAACGAGCAGTATTTC. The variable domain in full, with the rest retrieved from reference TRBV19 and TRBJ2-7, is DGGITQSPKYLFRKEGQNVTLSCEQNLNHDAMYWYRQDPGQGLRLIYYSQIVNDFQKGDIAEGYSVSREKKESFPLTVTSAQKNPTAFYLCASRFGNEQYFGPGTRLTVT.

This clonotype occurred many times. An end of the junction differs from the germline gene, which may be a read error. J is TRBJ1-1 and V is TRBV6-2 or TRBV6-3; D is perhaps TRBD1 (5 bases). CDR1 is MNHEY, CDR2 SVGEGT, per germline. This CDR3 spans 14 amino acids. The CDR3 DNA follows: TGTGCCAGCACGGGGCACATTTCGAACACTGAAACTTTCTTT. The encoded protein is CASTGHISNTETFF.

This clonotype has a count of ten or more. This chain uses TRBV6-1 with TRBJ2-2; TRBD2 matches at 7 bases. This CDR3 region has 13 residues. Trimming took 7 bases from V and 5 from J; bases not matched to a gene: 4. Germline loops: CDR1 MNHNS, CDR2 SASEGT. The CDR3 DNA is TGTGCCAGCACAACTAGCGAGACCGGGGAGCTGTTTTTT. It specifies CASTTSETGELFF.

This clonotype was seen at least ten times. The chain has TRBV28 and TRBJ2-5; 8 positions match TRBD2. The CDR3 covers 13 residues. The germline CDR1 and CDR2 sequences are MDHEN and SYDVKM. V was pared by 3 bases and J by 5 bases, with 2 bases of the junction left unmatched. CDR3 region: CASSFPSGETQYF. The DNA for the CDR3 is TGTGCCAGCAGTTTCCCTAGCGGGGAGACCCAGTACTTC.

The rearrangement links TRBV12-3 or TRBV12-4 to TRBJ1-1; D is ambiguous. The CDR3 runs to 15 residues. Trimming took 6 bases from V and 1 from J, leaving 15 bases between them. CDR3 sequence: CASSPEVEANTEAFF. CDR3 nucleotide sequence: TGTGCCAGCAGCCCTGAGGTCGAGGCGAACACTGAAGCTTTCTTT.

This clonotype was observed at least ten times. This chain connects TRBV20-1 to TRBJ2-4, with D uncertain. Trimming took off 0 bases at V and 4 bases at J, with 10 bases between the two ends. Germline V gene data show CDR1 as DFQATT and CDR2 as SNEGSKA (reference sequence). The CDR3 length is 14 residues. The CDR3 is CSARDTTGKNIQYF. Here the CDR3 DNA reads TGCAGTGCTAGAGATACGACGGGTAAAAACATTCAGTACTTC.

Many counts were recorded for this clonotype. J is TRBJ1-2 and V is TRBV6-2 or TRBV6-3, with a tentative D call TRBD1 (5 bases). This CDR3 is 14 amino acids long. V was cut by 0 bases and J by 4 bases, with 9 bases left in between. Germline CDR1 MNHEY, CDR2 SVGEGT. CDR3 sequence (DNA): TGTGCCAGCAGTTACTCCTCGACAGCCTATGGCTACACCTTC. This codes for CASSYSSTAYGYTF.

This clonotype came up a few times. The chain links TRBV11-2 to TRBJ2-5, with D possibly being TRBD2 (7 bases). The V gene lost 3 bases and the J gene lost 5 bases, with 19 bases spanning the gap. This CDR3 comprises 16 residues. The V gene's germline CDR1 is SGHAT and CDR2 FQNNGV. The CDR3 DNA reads TGTGCCAGCAGCTTCCTCGAGGGGGGGCTGGGGGAGACCCAGTACTTC. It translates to CASSFLEGGLGETQYF.

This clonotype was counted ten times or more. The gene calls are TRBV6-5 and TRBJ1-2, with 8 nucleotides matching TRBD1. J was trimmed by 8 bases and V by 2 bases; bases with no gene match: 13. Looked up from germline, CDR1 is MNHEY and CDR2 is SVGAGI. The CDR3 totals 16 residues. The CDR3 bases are TGTGCCAGCAGTTACACTTGGGCCGACAGGGGTAAAGGCTACACCTTC. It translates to CASSYTWADRGKGYTF.

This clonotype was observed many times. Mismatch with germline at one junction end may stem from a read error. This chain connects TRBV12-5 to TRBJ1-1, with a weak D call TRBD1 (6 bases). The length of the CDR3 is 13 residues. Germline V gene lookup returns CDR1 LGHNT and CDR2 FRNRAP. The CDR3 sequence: CASGLDRNTEAFF. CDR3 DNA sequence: TGTGCTAGTGGCTTGGACAGGAACACTGAAGCTTTCTTT.

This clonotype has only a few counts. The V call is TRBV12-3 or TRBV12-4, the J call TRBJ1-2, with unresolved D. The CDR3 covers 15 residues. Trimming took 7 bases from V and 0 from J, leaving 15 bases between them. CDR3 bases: TGTGCCAGCAAAACCCACAGTGCCGCTAACTATGGCTACACCTTC. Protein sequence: CASKTHSAANYGYTF.

CDR3 amino acids: CASSSEARVYGYTF. The DNA for the CDR3 is TGTGCCAGCAGTTCCGAGGCCAGGGTCTATGGCTACACCTTC. The gene calls are TRBV6-2 or TRBV6-3 and TRBJ1-2, with D perhaps TRBD1 (5 bases). Trimming pared 4 bases from V and 4 bases from J, leaving 13 bases between. Germline V CDR1 and CDR2: MNHEY, SVGEGT. The CDR3 is made up of 14 amino acids.

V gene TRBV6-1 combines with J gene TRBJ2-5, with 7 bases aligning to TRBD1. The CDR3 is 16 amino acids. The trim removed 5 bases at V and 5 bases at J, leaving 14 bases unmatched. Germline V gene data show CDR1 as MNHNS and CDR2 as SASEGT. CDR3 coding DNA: TGTGCCAGCAGTCGTACAGGGGTGAGAGGGGGCGAGACCCAGTACTTC. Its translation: CASSRTGVRGGETQYF.